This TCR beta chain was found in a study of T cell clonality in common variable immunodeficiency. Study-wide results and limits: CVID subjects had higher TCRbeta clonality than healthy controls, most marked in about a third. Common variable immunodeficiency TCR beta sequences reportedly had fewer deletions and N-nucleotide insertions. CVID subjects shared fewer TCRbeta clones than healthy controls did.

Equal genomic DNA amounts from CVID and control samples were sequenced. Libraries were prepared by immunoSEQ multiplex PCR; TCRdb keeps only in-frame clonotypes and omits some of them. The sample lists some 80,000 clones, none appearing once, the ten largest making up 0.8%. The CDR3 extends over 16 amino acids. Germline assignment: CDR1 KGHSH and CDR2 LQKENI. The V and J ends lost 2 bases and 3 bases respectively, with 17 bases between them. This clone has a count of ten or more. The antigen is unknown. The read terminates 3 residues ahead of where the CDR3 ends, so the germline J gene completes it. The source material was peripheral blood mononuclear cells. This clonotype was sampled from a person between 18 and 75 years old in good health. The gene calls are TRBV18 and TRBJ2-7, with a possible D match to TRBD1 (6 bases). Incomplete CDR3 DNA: TGTGCCAGCTCACCAACCTCGGGACAAATTCACTACGAG. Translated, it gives CASSPTSGQIHYE. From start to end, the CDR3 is CASSPTSGQIHYEQYF.